Below, 16 T cell receptor beta chains from the same sample are listed, as sequenced in a study of OX40 agonist ivuxolimab in advanced cancers. Preparation of the library involved the immunoSEQ multiplex PCR assay. TCRdb obtained this table from immuneACCESS and retained in-frame rearrangements with V and J assigned. These tables miss some clones; where compared with another copy, unresolved V genes account for less than half of the shortfall, and the remainder is unexplained. Present in this sample are about 77,000 clones, 87% of which were seen just once. The top ten constitute more than 0.45% of the sample. Sequences were derived from CD4+ or CD8+ T cells sorted from blood, sampled in a trial of the OX40 agonist ivuxolimab. The origin of the receptors is an adult with an advanced solid tumor such as melanoma, head and neck, liver or kidney cancer.

V gene TRBV19 combines with J gene TRBJ1-1, with 9 bases lining up with TRBD1. V shed 8 bases and J 1 base; nucleotides not matched to a gene: 8. The CDR3 runs to 15 residues. Germline V lookup: CDR1 LNHDA, CDR2 SQIVND (reference sequence). The CDR3 region is CASGGTGQRNTEAFF. CDR3 nucleotides: TGTGCCAGTGGGGGGACAGGGCAGAGGAACACTGAAGCTTTCTTT.

The chain carries TRBV2 and TRBJ2-7, with no clear D. The ends were cut back, 4 bases at V and 1 base at J, with 11 bases in the middle. CDR1 is SNHLY, CDR2 FYNNEI, per germline. CDR3 length: 14 amino acids. CDR3: CASSAWQKSYEQYF. Written as DNA, the CDR3 is TGTGCCAGCAGTGCTTGGCAGAAGTCCTACGAGCAGTACTTC.

The CDR3 sequence is CAWINGGTIGYTFEAFF. In DNA form, the CDR3 reads TGTGCCTGGATAAACGGCGGAACGATCGGATACACATTTGAAGCTTTCTTT. The genes are TRBV30 and TRBJ1-1; D not resolved. The V gene lost 4 bases and the J gene lost 7 bases, with 28 bases spanning the gap. The CDR3 covers 17 residues. CDR1 GTSNPN and CDR2 SVGIG come from the germline V gene (reference sequence).

The chain joins TRBV19 to TRBJ1-2; D is ambiguous. Deletions cut 4 bases from V and 7 bases from J, with 22 bases between. This CDR3 comprises 16 residues. Germline CDR1 reads LNHDA; CDR2 reads SQIVND (reference sequence). In DNA, the CDR3 is TGTGCCAGTAGTAGGTCCGGAAGGGAGCGTCGGGCTGGCTACACCTTC. Translating it yields CASSRSGRERRAGYTF.

J is TRBJ2-5 and V is TRBV7-6; D not certain. Trimming pared 0 bases from V and 5 bases from J, leaving 7 bases between. The germline CDR1 and CDR2 sequences are SGHVS and FNYEAQ. CDR3 length: 13 residues. Here the CDR3 DNA reads TGTGCCAGCAGCTTAGCAGGGCCTGAGACCCAGTACTTC. Its translation: CASSLAGPETQYF.

The table lists this clone with a count of one. The chain couples TRBV10-2 to TRBJ2-3; 9 bases map to TRBD2. The CDR3 totals 13 residues. Trimming removed 6 bases from V and 9 bases from J; junction bases left unmatched: 7. Germline CDR1 reads WSHSY; CDR2 reads SAAADI. The DNA of the CDR3 is TGCGCCAGCAGCGAAACGGGACTAGCAACGCAGTATTTT. It codes for CASSETGLATQYF.

The J gene is TRBJ2-1, the V gene TRBV7-2; D gene ambiguous. The length of the CDR3 is 13 residues. Per the germline V gene, CDR1 is SGHTA and CDR2 is FQGNSA. The ends were cut back, 1 base at V and 9 bases at J, with 10 bases in the middle. The CDR3 sequence is CASSLGARIEQFF. The CDR3 bases are TGTGCCAGCAGCTTAGGCGCTAGGATTGAGCAGTTCTTC.

The chain joins TRBV6-5 to TRBJ2-1, with D possibly being TRBD1 (6 bases). Germline V gene data show CDR1 as MNHEY and CDR2 as SVGAGI. Trimming shortened V by 4 bases and J by 5 bases, and 9 bases separated the two germline ends. The CDR3 has 13 amino acids. The CDR3 region has the DNA TGTGCCAGCAGTTTGAACAGGGACAATGAGCAGTTCTTC. Translated: CASSLNRDNEQFF.

The V call is TRBV30, the J call TRBJ1-3, with D tentatively TRBD1 (5 bases). This CDR3 comprises 14 residues. Germline V gene sequence: CDR1 GTSNPN, CDR2 SVGIG (reference sequence). V was cut by 3 bases and J by 0 bases, with 9 bases left in between. The CDR3 spells CAWRGRDSGNTIYF. CDR3 DNA sequence: TGTGCCTGGAGGGGCAGGGACTCTGGAAACACCATATATTTT.

This chain links TRBV2 with TRBJ2-3, with a tentative D call TRBD2 (6 bases). Germline-derived CDR1 and CDR2 are SNHLY and FYNNEI. Trimming shortened V by 5 bases and J by 4 bases, and 25 bases separated the two germline ends. This CDR3 contains 18 residues. The CDR3 bases are TGTGCCAGCAGTTCGATAGAAACGGGACTGATCCTCTCAGATACGCAGTATTTT. It encodes CASSSIETGLILSDTQYF.

This sequence joins TRBV6-1 and TRBJ1-3; a weak D match, TRBD1 (5 bases). This CDR3 has 16 amino acids. The V end lost 3 bases, the J end lost 0 bases, and 12 bases lay between the germline ends. Germline CDR1 and CDR2: MNHNS and SASEGT. CDR3 amino acids: CASSDRGLYSGNTIYF. Here the CDR3 DNA reads TGTGCCAGCAGTGATAGGGGTCTTTACTCTGGAAACACCATATATTTT.

The gene calls are TRBV7-8 and TRBJ1-2; no firm D call. The CDR3 loop spans 13 amino acids. V lost 5 bases, J lost 3 bases, and 10 bases lay in between. Germline CDR1 reads SGHVS; CDR2 reads FQNEAQ. This chain's CDR3 is CASSTPNDYGYTF. CDR3 sequence (DNA): TGTGCCAGCAGCACGCCCAATGACTATGGCTACACCTTC.

The V call is TRBV5-4, the J call TRBJ1-2; D is possibly TRBD1 (5 bases). Germline V lookup: CDR1 SGHNT, CDR2 YYREEE (reference sequence). CDR3 length equals 15 residues. The germline V and J ends were trimmed by 0 bases and 4 bases, with 13 bases remaining between them. The CDR3 nucleotides read TGTGCCAGCAGCTTGGTTGGGGCGCAGGGCTATGGCTACACCTTC. Protein sequence: CASSLVGAQGYGYTF.

The chain has TRBV7-9 and TRBJ1-6, with 9 bases matching TRBD1. The germline gives CDR1 SEHNR, CDR2 FQNEAQ (reference sequence). V dropped 6 bases and J dropped 6; count of bases not matched to a gene: 6. The CDR3 loop spans 15 amino acids. CDR3: CASSQTGGFNSPLHF. CDR3 sequence (DNA): TGTGCCAGCAGTCAAACAGGGGGCTTTAATTCACCCCTCCACTTT.

V gene TRBV29-1 combines with J gene TRBJ2-7; D tentatively fits TRBD1 or TRBD2 (5 bases each). The CDR3 runs to 13 residues. V lost 5 bases, J lost 2 bases, and 13 bases lay in between. Germline assignment: CDR1 SQVTM and CDR2 ANQGSEA. The CDR3, as DNA: TGCAGCGTTAGACCCGGGGCCACCTACGAGCAGTACTTC. As protein: CSVRPGATYEQYF.

This clone was recorded a few times. V is TRBV18 and J is TRBJ1-4; TRBD1 is a possible D gene (5 bases). V was shortened by 5 bases and J by 4 bases, with 17 bases between the two germline ends. The germline V gene encodes CDR1 KGHSH and CDR2 LQKENI. This CDR3 spans 16 amino acids. CDR3 DNA sequence: TGTGCCAGCTCATGGGGGACGCCCGGGGTTAATGAAAAACTGTTTTTT. Translating gives CASSWGTPGVNEKLFF. Full variable domain (outside the CDR3, taken from reference TRBV18 and TRBJ1-4): NAGVMQNPRHLVRRRGQEARLRCSPMKGHSHVYWYRQLPEEGLKFMVYLQKENIIDESGMPKERFSAEFPKEGPSILRIQQVVRGDSAAYFCASSWGTPGVNEKLFFGSGTQLSVL.